The clone carrying this T cell receptor beta chain was seen many times. Authors of the study amplified TCR beta CDR3 regions from RNA transcripts. The TCR CDR3 was amplified in a first-round RT-PCR using the HTBI primer set. TCRdb used MiXCR to reprocess the multiplex PCR reads, holding one entry per CDR3 protein. The sample yields under 400,000 distinct CDR3 sequences, 12% to 15% seen once. This record belongs to a study of T cells in Graves' hyperthyroidism and ophthalmopathy. This CDR3 has 14 amino acids. J gave up 8 bases and V 6 bases, and 10 bases lay outside the gene matches. Germline V gives CDR1 DFQATT, CDR2 SNEGSKA (reference sequence).

The origin of this receptor is a woman aged 60-70 years with Graves' ophthalmopathy. What was sequenced was blood. The chain combines TRBV20-1 with TRBJ2-1; 10 bases align to TRBD2. The CDR3 is CSATPGTSDHEQFF. Here the CDR3 DNA reads TGCAGTGCGACCCCCGGGACTAGCGACCATGAGCAGTTCTTC.